These 12 T cell receptor beta chains were sequenced from one sample in a study of identical twins. One entry per CDR3 protein, called by TCRdb with MiXCR from the 5' RACE reads. The sample lists some 630,000 distinct CDR3 sequences; less than 9% were seen once. The same data also went into a second study, on yellow fever vaccine responses in identical twins.

Sample: PBMCs. The receptors were sampled from a woman under 30 in good health.

The sample holds a few counts of this clonotype. The chain links TRBV5-1 to TRBJ2-4, with D perhaps TRBD2 (6 bases). The CDR3 spans 21 residues. Trimming took off 2 bases at V and 0 bases at J, with 27 bases between the two ends. The germline CDR1 and CDR2 sequences are SGHRS and YFSETQ. CDR3 loop: CASSFFPISVAVPLAKNIQYF. As DNA, the CDR3 is TGCGCCAGCAGCTTTTTCCCCATTTCAGTAGCGGTGCCCTTAGCCAAAAACATTCAGTACTTC.

This clonotype turned up a few times. The genes are TRBV2 and TRBJ2-1; 7 positions match TRBD2. V lost 6 bases to trimming and J lost 0 bases; unmatched junction nucleotides: 5. Germline loops: CDR1 SNHLY, CDR2 FYNNEI. The CDR3 covers 15 residues. CDR3 loop: CASSTLADSYNEQFF. The CDR3 coding sequence is TGTGCCAGCAGCACTCTAGCGGACTCCTACAATGAGCAGTTCTTC.

There are many counts of this clonotype. The chain employs TRBV12-3 or TRBV12-4 and TRBJ1-5; tentatively, D is TRBD1 (6 bases). This CDR3 has 13 residues. V dropped 6 bases and J dropped 4 bases, with 10 bases sitting between them. This chain's CDR3 is CASSQQGNQPQHF. CDR3 bases: TGTGCCAGCAGCCAGCAGGGGAATCAGCCCCAGCATTTT.

This clonotype turned up a few times. The gene calls are TRBV10-2 and TRBJ2-7; D is ambiguous. V was clipped by 4 bases and J by 9 bases, with 10 bases between them. The CDR3 length is 11 residues. Looked up from germline, CDR1 is WSHSY and CDR2 is SAAADI. The CDR3 is CASSAEFGQYF. CDR3 coding DNA: TGCGCCAGCAGTGCCGAGTTTGGGCAGTACTTC.

Many counts were recorded for this clonotype. The rearrangement joins TRBV12-3 or TRBV12-4 to TRBJ1-2; D not certain. V was cut by 5 bases and J by 0 bases, with 13 bases left in between. The CDR3 contains 15 residues. CDR3 sequence: CASSPDVVTNYGYTF. The CDR3 DNA is TGTGCCAGCAGTCCAGATGTAGTGACTAACTATGGCTACACCTTC.

This clonotype appeared a few times. The chain joins TRBV4-1 to TRBJ2-5; D assignment may be TRBD1 or TRBD2 (5 bases each). The ends were cut back, 0 bases at V and 6 bases at J, with 17 bases in the middle. This CDR3 is built from 16 residues. CDR1 is MGHRA and CDR2 is YSYEKL in the germline V gene. The CDR3: CASSQDWQGRKQTQYF. In DNA, the CDR3 is TGCGCCAGCAGCCAAGATTGGCAGGGACGAAAACAGACCCAGTACTTC.

As for this clonotype: The junction differs from germline at one of its ends, possibly a read error. The rearrangement links TRBV11-2 to TRBJ2-5; 10 nucleotides line up with TRBD2. The CDR3 runs to 16 residues. Germline assignment: CDR1 SGHAT and CDR2 FQNNGV. The CDR3 DNA sequence: TGTGCCTGCAGCTTATTAGCGGGGGGATTCAAAGAGACCCAGTACTTC. Encoded protein: CACSLLAGGFKETQYF. Full variable domain (remainder filled in from reference TRBV11-2 and TRBJ2-5): EAGVAQSPRYKIIEKRQSVAFWCNPISGHATLYWYQQILGQGPKLLIQFQNNGVVDDSQLPKDRFSAERLKGVDSTLKIQPAKLEDSAVYLCACSLLAGGFKETQYFGPGTRLLVL.

This clonotype was recorded a few times. The genes are TRBV12-3 or TRBV12-4 and TRBJ2-6; tentatively, D is TRBD1 (6 bases). Trimming shortened V by 6 bases and J by 1 base, and 16 bases separated the two germline ends. CDR3 size: 17 residues. Here the CDR3 DNA reads TGTGCCAGCAGATGGACAGCCTCTTCTTCTGGGGCCAACGTCCTGACTTTC. It is translated as CASRWTASSSGANVLTF.

This clonotype was counted many times. The gene calls are TRBV4-1 and TRBJ1-6; D gene ambiguous. The CDR3 consists of 14 residues. Per the germline V gene, CDR1 is MGHRA and CDR2 is YSYEKL. V was pared by 4 bases and J by 0 bases, with 4 bases between. DNA for the CDR3: TGCGCCAGCAGCCCGAGCTCCTATAATTCACCCCTCCACTTT. This codes for CASSPSSYNSPLHF.

Many counts were recorded for this clonotype. This rearrangement joins TRBV27 to TRBJ2-2; 9 bases map to TRBD2. Germline V lookup: CDR1 MNHEY, CDR2 SMNVEV (reference sequence). There are 16 residues in the CDR3. Trimming removed 3 bases from V and 7 bases from J; junction bases left unmatched: 9. The CDR3 loop is CASSLFGLAGIGELFF. The CDR3 bases are TGTGCCAGCAGTTTGTTTGGGCTAGCGGGAATCGGGGAGCTGTTTTTT.

In this sample, this clonotype turned up many times. The chain recombines TRBV5-1 with TRBJ2-3; 7 nucleotides align to TRBD1. Germline assignment: CDR1 SGHRS and CDR2 YFSETQ. The CDR3 has 16 residues. After removal of 4 bases from V and 2 bases from J, the junction contained 10 bases not matched to a gene. The CDR3 DNA reads as TGCGCCAGCAGCGTCGGACAGGCCCCTGCCACAGATACGCAGTATTTT. Translation gives CASSVGQAPATDTQYF.

CDR3 DNA: TGCGCCAGCAGTGAGTCCGGGACAGGGGGCGTCTATGGCTACACCTTC. Its translation is CASSESGTGGVYGYTF. The chain employs TRBV10-1 and TRBJ1-2, with TRBD1 matching 12 bases. The CDR3 contains 16 residues. Germline values: CDR1 WNHNN, CDR2 SYGVQD (reference sequence). V lost 0 bases to trimming and J lost 4 bases; unmatched junction nucleotides: 3.